A selection of T cell receptor beta chains follows, all from one sample in a study of PD-1 blockade in classical Hodgkin lymphoma. The table came from immunoSEQ multiplex PCR; TCRdb's copy has only in-frame clones and leaves some out. The sample carries 19,000 or so clones, around 72% recorded once. The material sequenced was peripheral blood mononuclear cells (PBMCs), taken at baseline. Source of these receptors: a human donor with classical Hodgkin lymphoma. CDR3s include the opening cysteine and the closing phenylalanine or tryptophan. A D gene is named only where the DNA matches it firmly. Size is omitted from some rows. Given values are once, few, many or a class for expanded clones.

D,length,J,size,V,CDR3,DNA
TRBD2,16,TRBJ2-2,NA,TRBV6-6,CASRSLAGANTGELFF,TGTGCCAGCAGAAGTCTAGCGGGAGCGAACACCGGGGAGCTGTTTTTT
NA,16,TRBJ2-2,once,TRBV30,CAWTSLGKVGTGELFF,TGTGCCTGGACCAGCCTGGGGAAAGTTGGAACCGGGGAGCTGTTTTTT
NA,14,TRBJ1-4,NA,TRBV2,CASSVGATNEKLFF,TGTGCCAGCAGTGTCGGGGCAACTAATGAAAAACTGTTTTTT
NA,16,TRBJ1-1,NA,TRBV28,CASRAPASPFDTEAFF,TGTGCCAGCAGGGCCCCAGCCTCCCCGTTTGACACTGAAGCTTTCTTT
NA,12,TRBJ2-1,NA,TRBV30,CAWSGAPNEQFF,TGTGCCTGGAGTGGGGCGCCCAATGAGCAGTTCTTC
NA,15,TRBJ2-5,NA,TRBV10-2,CASTKLVGGQETQYF,TGCGCCAGCACCAAACTAGTGGGGGGACAAGAGACCCAGTACTTC
TRBD1,14,TRBJ1-1,NA,TRBV6-6,CASSYGTGAAEAFF,TGTGCCAGCAGTTATGGGACAGGGGCCGCCGAAGCTTTCTTT
NA,11,TRBJ1-2,few,TRBV29-1,CSGGDFRGYTF,TGCAGCGGTGGGGACTTTAGGGGCTACACCTTC
TRBD2,16,TRBJ2-1,NA,TRBV6-6,CASSYASGISHNEQFF,TGTGCCAGCAGTTACGCAAGCGGGATCTCCCACAATGAGCAGTTCTTC
NA,14,TRBJ2-5,NA,TRBV6-1,CASKRPLVQETQYF,TGTGCCAGCAAAAGGCCACTAGTCCAAGAGACCCAGTACTTC
NA,16,TRBJ2-6,NA,TRBV9,CASSPPGGLGANVLTF,TGTGCCAGCAGCCCCCCCGGGGGCCTTGGGGCCAACGTCCTGACTTTC
NA,16,TRBJ1-4,NA,TRBV5-1,CASSPASRMSHEKLFF,TGCGCCAGCAGCCCGGCTAGCAGGATGTCACATGAAAAACTGTTTTTT
NA,17,TRBJ2-5,NA,TRBV7-6,CASSLSPARTAQETQYF,TGTGCCAGCAGCTTATCCCCGGCCCGGACAGCTCAAGAGACCCAGTACTTC
NA,14,TRBJ2-7,NA,TRBV18,CASSPQVRTYEQYF,TGTGCCAGCTCACCACAGGTTAGAACGTACGAGCAGTACTTC
NA,14,TRBJ2-1,few,TRBV4-1,CASSQMSSYNEQFF,TGCGCCAGCAGCCAAATGAGCTCCTACAATGAGCAGTTCTTC
NA,16,TRBJ2-1,NA,TRBV28,CASSSSGQGRFNEQFF,TGTGCCAGCAGTTCCTCGGGGCAGGGGAGGTTCAATGAGCAGTTCTTC
TRBD2,14,TRBJ2-5,NA,TRBV10-1,CASSEGTSGETQYF,TGCGCCAGCAGTGAGGGGACTAGCGGCGAGACCCAGTACTTC
NA,15,TRBJ2-1,NA,TRBV28,CASSPRGALWNEQFF,TGTGCCAGCAGCCCCAGGGGGGCCCTTTGGAATGAGCAGTTCTTC
NA,15,TRBJ1-1,NA,TRBV18,CASSPLPGVGTEAFF,TGTGCCAGCTCACCACTCCCAGGGGTGGGCACTGAAGCTTTCTTT
NA,16,TRBJ1-1,NA,TRBV7-2,CASSLEGSSMNTEAFF,TGTGCCAGCAGCTTAGAAGGCAGCAGCATGAACACTGAAGCTTTCTTT
NA,15,TRBJ2-3,NA,TRBV5-1,CASSLGGAGTDTQYF,TGCGCCAGCAGCTTAGGTGGGGCCGGCACAGATACGCAGTATTTT
TRBD1,13,TRBJ1-5,NA,TRBV10-3,CAIRGQVNQPQHF,TGTGCCATCAGGGGACAGGTCAATCAGCCCCAGCATTTT
NA,14,TRBJ1-1,few,TRBV9,CASSVEHGNTEAFF,TGTGCCAGCAGCGTAGAGCACGGGAACACTGAAGCTTTCTTT
NA,13,TRBJ1-2,NA,TRBV5-1,CASSSGRIYGYTF,TGCGCCAGCAGCTCGGGACGGATCTATGGCTACACCTTC
NA,15,TRBJ2-1,NA,TRBV7-2,CASSSHGLIANEQFF,TGTGCCAGCAGCTCGCACGGACTTATAGCCAATGAGCAGTTCTTC
NA,14,TRBJ2-7,NA,TRBV2,CASSEGAPSYEQYF,TGTGCCAGCAGTGAAGGCGCCCCGAGCTACGAGCAGTACTTC
TRBD2,18,TRBJ2-1,NA,TRBV27,CASSLLAGGLISYNEQFF,TGTGCCAGCAGTTTACTAGCGGGAGGCTTGATCTCCTACAATGAGCAGTTCTTC
NA,14,TRBJ2-7,NA,TRBV4-1,CASSQDPQGWEQYF,TGCGCCAGCAGCCAAGATCCCCAGGGGTGGGAGCAGTACTTC
TRBD2,18,TRBJ2-5,NA,TRBV9,CASSPRGSSGGPRGTQYF,TGTGCCAGCAGCCCCCGAGGGAGTAGCGGGGGCCCGAGAGGAACCCAGTACTTC
TRBD2,18,TRBJ2-5,NA,TRBV5-1,CASSPTFRSGRVRETQYF,TGCGCCAGCAGCCCGACATTTAGGAGCGGGAGAGTAAGGGAGACCCAGTACTTC
NA,15,TRBJ1-5,NA,TRBV13,CASSQGRGRGQPQHF,TGTGCCAGCAGCCAAGGGAGGGGCCGGGGTCAGCCCCAGCATTTT
TRBD2,16,TRBJ2-5,NA,TRBV5-1,CASSLSSGGPGETQYF,TGCGCCAGCAGCTTGTCTAGCGGGGGGCCCGGAGAGACCCAGTACTTC
NA,17,TRBJ1-5,NA,TRBV19,CASRTQGPGTFNQPQHF,TGTGCCAGTAGAACACAGGGCCCCGGAACCTTCAATCAGCCCCAGCATTTT
TRBD1,18,TRBJ2-1,NA,TRBV7-9,CASSIWDRGHKGYNEQFF,TGTGCCAGCAGCATCTGGGACAGGGGACATAAGGGATACAATGAGCAGTTCTTC
TRBD2,16,TRBJ2-5,NA,TRBV28,CASSQTTSGGRETQYF,TGTGCCAGCAGCCAAACGACTAGCGGGGGACGGGAGACCCAGTACTTC